This T cell receptor beta chain emerged from a study of breast tumors, draining lymph nodes, adjacent tissues. A single record per CDR3 protein comes from TCRdb applying MiXCR to the multiplex PCR reads. The sample shows fewer than 250,000 distinct CDR3 sequences, roughly 32% of them seen only once. Breast cancer patients provided tissue from their axillary draining lymph nodes. This clonotype came up many times. Antigen: not known. Findings and limits, study-wide: Tumors had less TCR diversity than lymph nodes, more than nontumor tissue. The data were judged consistent with most tumor T cells coming from lymph node and expanding in tumor. The lymph node origin of tumor T cells was framed as consistent with a hypothesis, not demonstrated. Tumor and nontumor repertoires were significantly more similar in luminal-like than in basal-like breast cancer.

V lost 3 bases and J lost 4; bases outside the gene matches: 5. The CDR3 extends over 15 amino acids. Germline assignment: CDR1 KGHSH and CDR2 LQKENI. Sequencing input: axillary lymph node tissue. The chain couples TRBV18 to TRBJ2-7; 11 bases are shared with TRBD1. The TCR sequence derives from a female donor with breast cancer. Some clones in this sample may be carry-over from other donors' samples. This CDR3 is CASSPGQGAMYEQYF. CDR3 DNA sequence: TGTGCCAGCTCACCTGGACAGGGGGCGATGTACGAGCAGTACTTC.